This TCR beta chain derives from a study of T cell clonotyping in hematopoietic cell transplantation. This CDR3 contains 17 residues. V lost 1 base and J 2 bases, leaving 17 bases between the germline ends. Germline CDR1 MDHEN, CDR2 SYDVKM. The assay was immunoSEQ multiplex PCR, and TCRdb's table has in-frame clones only and misses some. Of fewer than 70,000 clones listed, around 94% are singletons. The sequence derives from a man aged 45-65 years in good health. Some clones in this sample may be carry-over from other donors' samples. This chain joins TRBV28 and TRBJ1-1; D call uncertain. The sequencing input was peripheral blood mononuclear cells. The CDR3 spells CASSLYSLGGVNTEAFF. The DNA of the CDR3 is TGTGCCAGCAGTTTATACTCATTGGGTGGGGTAAACACTGAAGCTTTCTTT.